A single sample is the source of the 19 T cell receptor beta chains below, sequenced in a study of Ad26.COV2.S vaccination and SARS-CoV-2 variants. Profiling relied on immunoSEQ multiplex PCR, and the TCRdb table lists in-frame clones only, not all of them. The repertoire consists of about 350,000 clones, with approximately 86% occurring once and the leading ten covering about 10%. The treatment: around 19 received Ad26.COV2.S at low or high dose, single or two shots; a few received placebo; per-sample allocation not given. Samples were taken on day 63 after the first vaccine or placebo injection. The material was peripheral blood, obtained in a trial of Ad26.COV2.S vaccine versus placebo. The source is a person between 18 and 59 years old who received the Ad26.COV2.S COVID-19 vaccine or a placebo.

This chain joins TRBV28 and TRBJ1-1; possible D gene TRBD1, 5 bases. Trimming pared 1 base from V and 0 bases from J, leaving 12 bases between. CDR3 length: 16 amino acids. Looked up from germline, CDR1 is MDHEN and CDR2 is SYDVKM. The CDR3, as DNA: TGTGCCAGCAGTTTATTAGGGGATCGCATGAACACTGAAGCTTTCTTT. Its translation is CASSLLGDRMNTEAFF.

The V gene is TRBV6-2 or TRBV6-3, the J gene TRBJ2-4; the D is unclear. V was trimmed by 6 bases and J by 0 bases, leaving 9 bases between them. The germline gives CDR1 MNHEY, CDR2 SVGEGT. This CDR3 has 14 amino acids. CDR3 loop: CASSLRLAKNIQYF. CDR3 nucleotides: TGTGCCAGCAGCCTAAGGTTAGCCAAAAACATTCAGTACTTC.

This clone was recorded only once. This chain uses TRBV5-1 with TRBJ2-3, with a possible D match to TRBD1 (6 bases). The V gene lost 0 bases and the J gene lost 0 bases, with 14 bases spanning the gap. This CDR3 has 17 amino acids. Germline values: CDR1 SGHRS, CDR2 YFSETQ. The CDR3 DNA reads TGCGCCAGCAGCTTGGCCTCGACAGGTTCTAGCACAGATACGCAGTATTTT. Amino acids: CASSLASTGSSTDTQYF.

This clone has only a few counts. V gene TRBV4-2 combines with J gene TRBJ2-5; 9 nucleotides match TRBD2. The CDR3 sequence is 17 residues long. Germline lookup yields CDR1 LGHNA and CDR2 YNFKEQ. V lost 0 bases to trimming and J lost 3 bases; unmatched junction nucleotides: 8. The chain's CDR3 is CASSQERGVAGEETQYF. The CDR3 bases are TGTGCCAGCAGCCAAGAGAGGGGAGTAGCGGGAGAAGAGACCCAGTACTTC.

This rearrangement joins TRBV6-1 to TRBJ2-7; weak D call: TRBD1 (6 bases). Germline-derived CDR1 and CDR2 are MNHNS and SASEGT. This CDR3 spans 15 amino acids. The germline V and J ends were trimmed by 1 base and 3 bases, with 13 bases remaining between them. CDR3 nucleotide sequence: TGTGCCAGCAGTGAAGAGGGACAAGTTTACTACGAGCAGTACTTC. Amino acid sequence: CASSEEGQVYYEQYF.

This rearrangement joins TRBV28 to TRBJ2-7; 12 positions match TRBD2. This CDR3 is 15 amino acids long. The V and J ends lost 3 bases and 4 bases, in that order; junction bases with no gene match: 4. Germline V gives CDR1 MDHEN, CDR2 SYDVKM. The CDR3 protein is CASSFLAGGVYEQYF. Here the CDR3 DNA reads TGTGCCAGCAGTTTTCTAGCGGGAGGGGTTTACGAGCAGTACTTC.

The J gene is TRBJ2-1, the V gene TRBV19, with 8 positions matching TRBD2. CDR3 length: 15 residues. Unmatched junction bases numbered 7, after V lost 5 bases and J lost 4 bases. Germline V CDR1 and CDR2: LNHDA, SQIVND (reference sequence). The CDR3 DNA follows: TGTGCCAGTAGTTATAGGACTAGCATATACAATGAGCAGTTCTTC. Translated: CASSYRTSIYNEQFF. Full variable domain (remainder filled in from reference TRBV19 and TRBJ2-1): DGGITQSPKYLFRKEGQNVTLSCEQNLNHDAMYWYRQDPGQGLRLIYYSQIVNDFQKGDIAEGYSVSREKKESFPLTVTSAQKNPTAFYLCASSYRTSIYNEQFFGPGTRLTVL.

The chain couples TRBV28 to TRBJ2-3; 8 bases align to TRBD2. The CDR3 extends over 17 amino acids. With V trimmed by 6 bases and J by 5 bases, 16 bases remained unmatched. Germline CDR1 and CDR2: MDHEN and SYDVKM. Here the CDR3 reads CASRPGGSGGKRDTQYF. The CDR3 DNA reads TGTGCCAGCAGACCCGGAGGGAGCGGGGGAAAGAGAGATACGCAGTATTTT.

This chain links TRBV6-2 or TRBV6-3 with TRBJ2-1, with 9 bases matching TRBD2. Germline V gene sequence: CDR1 MNHEY, CDR2 SVGEGT. V gave up 4 bases and J gave up 10 bases; unmatched junction bases: 11. This CDR3 has 15 residues. Written as DNA, the CDR3 is TGTGCCAGCAGTTCAACACCGGGACTAGCTGGCGAGCAGTTCTTC. The encoded protein is CASSSTPGLAGEQFF.

The gene calls are TRBV7-2 and TRBJ1-2; D is perhaps TRBD1 (5 bases). Germline V lookup: CDR1 SGHTA, CDR2 FQGNSA. The CDR3 has 15 amino acids. V lost 1 base and J 6 bases, leaving 15 bases between the germline ends. CDR3 amino acids: CASSLDSTAVDGYTF. Written as DNA, the CDR3 is TGTGCCAGCAGCTTAGACTCGACAGCCGTTGATGGCTACACCTTC.

This CDR3 reads CASSIGGAGTGSNEQFF. CDR3 sequence (DNA): TGTGCCAGCAGTATTGGAGGGGCGGGGACAGGGTCCAATGAGCAGTTCTTC. The rearrangement uses TRBV28 and TRBJ2-1, with 9 bases identical to TRBD1. V was pared by 5 bases and J by 6 bases, with 14 bases of the junction left unmatched. The CDR3 is made up of 17 amino acids. Germline loops: CDR1 MDHEN, CDR2 SYDVKM. The whole variable domain, remainder taken from reference TRBV28 and TRBJ2-1, is DVKVTQSSRYLVKRTGEKVFLECVQDMDHENMFWYRQDPGLGLRLIYFSYDVKMKEKGDIPEGYSVSREKKERFSLILESASTNQTSMYLCASSIGGAGTGSNEQFFGPGTRLTVL.

The J gene is TRBJ2-7, the V gene TRBV28; 9 positions agree with TRBD2. Germline-derived CDR1 and CDR2 are MDHEN and SYDVKM. There are 15 residues in the CDR3. The J segment lost 2 bases and the V segment lost 2 bases, leaving 4 bases of the junction unmatched. The CDR3 spells CASSLVSGRTYEQYF. CDR3 in DNA: TGTGCCAGCAGTTTAGTAAGCGGGAGGACCTACGAGCAGTACTTC.

This clone occurred once. V gene TRBV27 combines with J gene TRBJ2-7; a possible D gene is TRBD1 (6 bases). The CDR3 totals 16 residues. Per germline, CDR1 MNHEY and CDR2 SMNVEV (reference sequence). V was pared by 5 bases and J by 3 bases, with 20 bases between. CDR3 coding DNA: TGTGCCAGCAGTCCTCCCGACAGGACCCTCCTCTACGAGCAGTACTTC. This translates into CASSPPDRTLLYEQYF.

The rearrangement joins TRBV7-9 to TRBJ1-4; D might be TRBD1 (6 bases). Trimming removed 1 base at V and 0 bases at J, with 9 bases between. The CDR3 sequence is 16 residues long. Germline CDR1 is SEHNR and CDR2 is FQNEAQ (reference sequence). The CDR3 reads CASSLGQASTNEKLFF. Written as DNA, the CDR3 is TGTGCCAGCAGCTTAGGACAGGCCTCAACTAATGAAAAACTGTTTTTT.

The J gene is TRBJ2-3, the V gene TRBV5-1, with D tentatively TRBD1 or TRBD2 (6 bases each). The V end was cut by 1 base, the J end by 1 base, with 7 bases between. CDR3 length equals 14 residues. Looked up from germline, CDR1 is SGHRS and CDR2 is YFSETQ. The CDR3 sequence is CASSLRGGTDTQYF. The CDR3 DNA follows: TGCGCCAGCAGCTTGAGGGGGGGCACAGATACGCAGTATTTT.

The rearrangement uses TRBV2 and TRBJ1-1; 9 bases agree with TRBD1. The CDR3 is made up of 15 amino acids. V trimming: 9 bases; J trimming: 5 bases; junction bases outside the gene matches: 13. CDR1 and CDR2 (germline): SNHLY, FYNNEI. In DNA, the CDR3 is TGTGCCAGTAAATACGACAGGGGGGCGGTTACTGAAGCTTTCTTT. As protein: CASKYDRGAVTEAFF.

The J gene is TRBJ1-2, the V gene TRBV7-9, with D tentatively TRBD1 (6 bases). This CDR3 spans 17 amino acids. Germline CDR1 and CDR2: SEHNR and FQNEAQ (reference sequence). The V gene lost 5 bases and the J gene lost 9 bases, with 28 bases spanning the gap. The CDR3 is CASSTQTGHRDRPRYTF. As DNA, the CDR3 is TGTGCCAGCAGCACCCAAACGGGACATCGGGATAGACCCCGCTACACCTTC.

This clone was detected only a few times. The V call is TRBV18, the J call TRBJ1-2, with D perhaps TRBD1 (5 bases). This CDR3 region has 14 residues. Per the germline V gene, CDR1 is KGHSH and CDR2 is LQKENI. Trimming pared 5 bases from V and 8 bases from J, leaving 18 bases between. CDR3 sequence (DNA): TGTGCCAGCTCAGCCACGGGACGCTCAGGCGGCTACACCTTC. It codes for CASSATGRSGGYTF.

The rearrangement joins TRBV6-5 to TRBJ2-3, with 7 bases that match TRBD2. From germline, CDR1 is MNHEY and CDR2 SVGAGI. Unmatched junction bases numbered 2, after V lost 4 bases and J lost 4 bases. The CDR3 totals 13 residues. CDR3 DNA: TGTGCCAGCAGTTCCCGGGAGGCAGATACGCAGTATTTT. Translating it yields CASSSREADTQYF.